This T cell receptor beta chain stems from a study of CD8+CD57+ T cells in acquired aplastic anemia. Study-level background: Isolated CD4+ and CD8+ cells, once sorted, yielded DNA averaging around 3 ug.

A word on this clonotype: Its target is not known.

V lost 3 bases to trimming and J lost 6 bases, with 8 bases between them. Germline V gene lookup returns CDR1 SGHTA and CDR2 FQGNSA. This CDR3 has 12 residues. Using genomic DNA as the template, TCR beta VDJ and CDR3 profiling was carried out. One entry per CDR3 protein, called by TCRdb with MiXCR from the reads. There are 160,000 or so distinct CDR3 sequences in the sample; roughly 48% occur only once, and around a third lies in the top ten. Whoever was chosen for sequencing had shown CD8+CD57+ cell expansion by flow cytometry. Study-level findings and limits: Researchers report that some 31 CD8+ CDR3 sequences appeared in both patients and controls.

The TCR comes from a human donor with aplastic anemia. Input material: sorted CD4+, CD8+, or CD8+CD57+ T cells (not recorded which) from PBMCs. The chain couples TRBV7-2 to TRBJ2-5; D uncertain. In nucleotides, the CDR3 is TGTGCCAGCAGCTTCGCAGGTAAGACCCAGTACTTC. Protein product: CASSFAGKTQYF.